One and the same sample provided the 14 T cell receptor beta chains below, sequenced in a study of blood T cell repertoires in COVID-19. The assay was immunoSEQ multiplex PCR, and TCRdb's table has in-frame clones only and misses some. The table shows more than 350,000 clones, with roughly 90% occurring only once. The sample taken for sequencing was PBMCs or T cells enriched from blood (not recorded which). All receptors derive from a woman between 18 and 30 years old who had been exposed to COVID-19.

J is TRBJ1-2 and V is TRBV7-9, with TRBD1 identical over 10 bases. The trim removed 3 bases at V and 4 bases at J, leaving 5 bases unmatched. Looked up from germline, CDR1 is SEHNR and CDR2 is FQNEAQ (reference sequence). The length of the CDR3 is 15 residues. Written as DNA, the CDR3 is TGTGCCAGCAGCTTCGCGACAGGGGGCAGCTATGGCTACACCTTC. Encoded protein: CASSFATGGSYGYTF.

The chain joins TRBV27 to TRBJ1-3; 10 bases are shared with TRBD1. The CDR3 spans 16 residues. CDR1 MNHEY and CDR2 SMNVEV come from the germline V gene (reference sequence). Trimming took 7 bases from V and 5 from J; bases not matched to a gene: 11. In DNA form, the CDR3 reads TGTGCCAGCAAATTTTCCGGGACAGGGGTTAGAAACACCATATATTTT. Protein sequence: CASKFSGTGVRNTIYF.

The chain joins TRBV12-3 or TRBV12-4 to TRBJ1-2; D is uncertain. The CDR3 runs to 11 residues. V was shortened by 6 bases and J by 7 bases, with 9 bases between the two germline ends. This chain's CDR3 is CASRQEPGYTF. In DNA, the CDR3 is TGTGCCAGCAGACAAGAACCTGGCTACACCTTC.

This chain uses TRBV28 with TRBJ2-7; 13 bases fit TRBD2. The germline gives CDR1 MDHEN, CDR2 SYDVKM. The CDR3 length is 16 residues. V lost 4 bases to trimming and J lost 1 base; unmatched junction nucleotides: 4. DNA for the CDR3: TGTGCCAGCAGTTACGGACTAGCGGGGGTATCCTACGAGCAGTACTTC. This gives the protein CASSYGLAGVSYEQYF.

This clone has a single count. The CDR3 DNA reads TGTGCCAGCAGCGGAGGGACAGGACCTTACACAGATACGCAGTATTTT. It specifies CASSGGTGPYTDTQYF. The rearrangement links TRBV9 to TRBJ2-3; TRBD1 matches 8 bases. Per germline, CDR1 SGDLS and CDR2 YYNGEE. V dropped 3 bases and J dropped 2; count of bases not matched to a gene: 8. The CDR3 sequence is 16 residues long.

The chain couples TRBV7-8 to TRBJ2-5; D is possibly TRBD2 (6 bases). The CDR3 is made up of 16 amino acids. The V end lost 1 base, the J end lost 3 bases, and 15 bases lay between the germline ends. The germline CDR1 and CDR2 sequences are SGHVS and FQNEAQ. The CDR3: CASSLVQRGGKETQYF. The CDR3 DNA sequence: TGTGCCAGCAGCTTAGTTCAGAGGGGAGGAAAAGAGACCCAGTACTTC. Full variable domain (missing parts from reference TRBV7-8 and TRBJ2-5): GAGVSQSPRYKVAKRGQDVALRCDPISGHVSLFWYQQALGQGPEFLTYFQNEAQLDKSGLPSDRFFAERPEGSVSTLKIQRTQQEDSAVYLCASSLVQRGGKETQYFGPGTRLLVL.

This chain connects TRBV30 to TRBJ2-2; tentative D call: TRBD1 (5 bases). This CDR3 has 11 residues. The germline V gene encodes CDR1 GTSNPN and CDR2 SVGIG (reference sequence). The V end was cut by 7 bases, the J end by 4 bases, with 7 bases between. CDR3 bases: TGTGCCTTCGACAGCACCGGGGAGCTGTTTTTT. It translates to CAFDSTGELFF.

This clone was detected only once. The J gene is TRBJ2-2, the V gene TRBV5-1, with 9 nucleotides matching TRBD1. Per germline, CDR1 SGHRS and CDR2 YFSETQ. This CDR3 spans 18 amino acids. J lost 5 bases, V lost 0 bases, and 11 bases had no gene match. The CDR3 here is CASSLDSNRDRETGELFF. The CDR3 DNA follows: TGCGCCAGCAGCTTGGACAGTAACCGGGACAGGGAGACCGGGGAGCTGTTTTTT.

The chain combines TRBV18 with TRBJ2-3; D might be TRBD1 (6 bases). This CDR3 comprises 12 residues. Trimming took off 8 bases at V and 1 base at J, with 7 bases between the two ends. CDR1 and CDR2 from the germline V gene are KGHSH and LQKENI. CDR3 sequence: CASEGGTDTQYF. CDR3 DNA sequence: TGTGCCAGCGAGGGGGGCACAGATACGCAGTATTTT. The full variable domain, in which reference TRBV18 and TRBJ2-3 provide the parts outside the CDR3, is NAGVMQNPRHLVRRRGQEARLRCSPMKGHSHVYWYRQLPEEGLKFMVYLQKENIIDESGMPKERFSAEFPKEGPSILRIQQVVRGDSAAYFCASEGGTDTQYFGPGTRLTVL.

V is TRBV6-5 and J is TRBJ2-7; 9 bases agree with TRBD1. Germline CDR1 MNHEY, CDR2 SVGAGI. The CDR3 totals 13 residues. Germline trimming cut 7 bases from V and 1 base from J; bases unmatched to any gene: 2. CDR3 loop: CASTDRGSYEQYF. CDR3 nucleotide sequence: TGTGCCAGCACCGACAGGGGGTCCTACGAGCAGTACTTC.

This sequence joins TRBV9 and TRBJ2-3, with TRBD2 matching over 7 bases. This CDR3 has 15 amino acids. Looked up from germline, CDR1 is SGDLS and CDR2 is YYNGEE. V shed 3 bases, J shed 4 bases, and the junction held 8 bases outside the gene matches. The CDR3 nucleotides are TGTGCCAGCAGCGCTAGGGGCGGGAGAGCAGATACGCAGTATTTT. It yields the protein CASSARGGRADTQYF.

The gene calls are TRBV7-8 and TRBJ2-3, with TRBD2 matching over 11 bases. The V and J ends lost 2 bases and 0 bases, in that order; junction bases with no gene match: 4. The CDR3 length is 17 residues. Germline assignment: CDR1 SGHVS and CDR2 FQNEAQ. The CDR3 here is CASSLSSGGTSTDTQYF. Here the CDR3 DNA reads TGTGCCAGCAGCTTATCTAGCGGGGGGACTAGCACAGATACGCAGTATTTT.

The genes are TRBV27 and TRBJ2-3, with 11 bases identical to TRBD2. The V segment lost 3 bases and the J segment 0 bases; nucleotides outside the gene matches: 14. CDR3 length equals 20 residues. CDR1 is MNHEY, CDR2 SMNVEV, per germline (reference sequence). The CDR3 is CASSFFQGLAVDVSTDTQYF. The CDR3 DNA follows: TGTGCCAGCAGTTTTTTCCAGGGACTAGCGGTTGATGTAAGCACAGATACGCAGTATTTT.

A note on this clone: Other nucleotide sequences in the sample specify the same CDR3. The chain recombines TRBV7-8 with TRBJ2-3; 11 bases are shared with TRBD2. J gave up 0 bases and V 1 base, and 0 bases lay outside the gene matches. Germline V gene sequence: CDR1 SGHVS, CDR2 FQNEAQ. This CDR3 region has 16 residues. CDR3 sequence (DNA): TGTGCCAGCAGCTTAGGGACTAGCGGGAGCACAGATACGCAGTATTTT. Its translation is CASSLGTSGSTDTQYF.